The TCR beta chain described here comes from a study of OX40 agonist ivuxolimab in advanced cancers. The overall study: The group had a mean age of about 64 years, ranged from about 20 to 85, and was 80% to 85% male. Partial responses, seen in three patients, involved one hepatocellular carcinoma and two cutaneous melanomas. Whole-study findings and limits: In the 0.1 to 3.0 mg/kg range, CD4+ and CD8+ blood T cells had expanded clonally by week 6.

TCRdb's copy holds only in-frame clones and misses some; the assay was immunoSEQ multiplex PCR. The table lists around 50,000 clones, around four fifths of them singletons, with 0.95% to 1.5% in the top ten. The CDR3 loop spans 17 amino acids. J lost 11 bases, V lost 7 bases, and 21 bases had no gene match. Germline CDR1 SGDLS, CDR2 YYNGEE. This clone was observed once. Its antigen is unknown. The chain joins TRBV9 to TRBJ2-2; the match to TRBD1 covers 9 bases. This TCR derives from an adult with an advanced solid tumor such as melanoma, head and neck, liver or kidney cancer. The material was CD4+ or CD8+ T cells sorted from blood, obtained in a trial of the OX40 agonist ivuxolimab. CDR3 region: CASGFGPMPGQGVELFF. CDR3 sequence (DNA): TGTGCCAGCGGCTTTGGCCCAATGCCGGGACAGGGCGTTGAGCTGTTTTTT.